This T cell receptor beta chain is from a study of T-cell reconstitution after alpha-beta-depleted transplantation in children. This CDR3 comprises 12 residues. V was shortened by 7 bases and J by 4 bases, with 13 bases between the two germline ends. Per germline, CDR1 SQVTM and CDR2 ANQGSEA. Unique molecular identifiers were used in preparing the TCRbeta library. Via MiXCR, TCRdb re-called the PCR reads, giving one row per CDR3 protein. This table holds some 300,000 distinct CDR3 sequences, around 7.1% found once. This clonotype has a count of ten or more. Its antigen is currently unknown. Study-level points and caveats: The origin of alpha-beta T cells about two months after transplant was reportedly several hundred expanded graft clones. Recipient T cells and thymic progenitors that survived were the source of the high TCRbeta diversity seen at day 60 in some patients. By one year post-transplant, T-cell counts and diversity largely arose from T cells that were newly produced.

The origin of this receptor is a female patient between 2 and 15 years old who had a stem cell transplant for Fanconi anemia, so the T cells may come from the graft donor. The material sequenced was peripheral blood, taken 360 days after TCRalphabeta/CD19-depleted stem cell transplant. This chain uses TRBV29-1 with TRBJ1-1; unclear D gene. The CDR3 region has the DNA TGCAGCGCCGAGGACCAAGGCACTGAAGCTTTCTTT. It specifies CSAEDQGTEAFF.